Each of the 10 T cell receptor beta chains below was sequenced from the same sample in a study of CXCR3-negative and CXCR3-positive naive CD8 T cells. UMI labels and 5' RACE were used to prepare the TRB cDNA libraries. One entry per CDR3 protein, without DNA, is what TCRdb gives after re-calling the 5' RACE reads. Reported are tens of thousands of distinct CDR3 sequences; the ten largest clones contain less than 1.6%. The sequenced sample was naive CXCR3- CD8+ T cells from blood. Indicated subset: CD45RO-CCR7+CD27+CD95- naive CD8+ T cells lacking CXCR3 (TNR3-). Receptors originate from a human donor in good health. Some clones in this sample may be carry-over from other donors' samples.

The CDR3: CASSEWPQGAEDNEQFF. The rearrangement joins TRBV6-1 to TRBJ2-1; TCRdb calls TRBD1, which cannot be checked without DNA. The CDR3 covers 17 residues. The germline V gene encodes CDR1 MNHNS and CDR2 SASEGT.

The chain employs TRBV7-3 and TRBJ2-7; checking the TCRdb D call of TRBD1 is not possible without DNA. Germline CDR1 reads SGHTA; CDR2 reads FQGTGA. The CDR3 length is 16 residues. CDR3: CASSLGVGTGGLEQYF. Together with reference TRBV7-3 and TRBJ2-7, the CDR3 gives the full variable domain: GAGVSQTPSNKVTEKGKYVELRCDPISGHTALYWYRQSLGQGPEFLIYFQGTGAADDSGLPNDRFFAVRPEGSVSTLKIQRTERGDSAVYLCASSLGVGTGGLEQYFGPGTRLTVT.

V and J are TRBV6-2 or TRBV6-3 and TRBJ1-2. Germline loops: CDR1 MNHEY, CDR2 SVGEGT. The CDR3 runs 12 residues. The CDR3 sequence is CASSYPQMGYTF.

This chain's CDR3 is CSASLPTSGFAEQFF. The chain is built from TRBV20-1 and TRBJ2-1; as DNA is missing, the TRBD2 call by TCRdb cannot be tested. CDR1 DFQATT and CDR2 SNEGSKA come from the germline V gene (reference sequence). This CDR3 has 15 residues.

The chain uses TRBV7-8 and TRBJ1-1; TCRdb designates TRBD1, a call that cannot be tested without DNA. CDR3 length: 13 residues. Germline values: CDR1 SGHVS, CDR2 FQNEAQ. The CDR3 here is CASSPGYDTEAFF.

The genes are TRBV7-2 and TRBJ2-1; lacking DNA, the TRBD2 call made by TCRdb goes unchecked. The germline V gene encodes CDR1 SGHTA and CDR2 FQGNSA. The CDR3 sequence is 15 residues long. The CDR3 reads CASSLRGGDFNEQFF.

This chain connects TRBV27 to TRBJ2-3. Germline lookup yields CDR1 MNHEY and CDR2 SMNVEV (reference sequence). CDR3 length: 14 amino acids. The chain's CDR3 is CASSPSIIQDTQYF.

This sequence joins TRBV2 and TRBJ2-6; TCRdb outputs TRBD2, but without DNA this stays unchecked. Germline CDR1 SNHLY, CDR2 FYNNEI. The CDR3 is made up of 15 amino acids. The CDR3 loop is CASAGSIYGANVLTF.

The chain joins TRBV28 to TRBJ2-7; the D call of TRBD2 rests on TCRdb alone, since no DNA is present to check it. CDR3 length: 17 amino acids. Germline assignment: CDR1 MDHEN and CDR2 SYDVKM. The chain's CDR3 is CASSSPRLAGHSYEQYF.

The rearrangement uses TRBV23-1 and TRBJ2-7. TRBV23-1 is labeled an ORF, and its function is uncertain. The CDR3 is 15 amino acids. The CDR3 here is CASSHSGRMVYEQYF.